The 3 T cell receptor beta chains below all came from one sample that was sequenced in a study of T cells in Graves' hyperthyroidism and ophthalmopathy. Using RNA transcripts as the source, TCR beta CDR3 regions were amplified. The HTBI set primed first-round TCR CDR3 RT-PCR. In TCRdb, the multiplex PCR reads were re-called with MiXCR into one record per CDR3 protein. The sample lists some 360,000 distinct CDR3 sequences, 11% to 15% seen once, with roughly 11% in the top ten. Source material: blood. The receptors were sampled from an older woman with Graves' hyperthyroidism.

This chain joins TRBV19 and TRBJ1-5; unclear D gene. V was shortened by 7 bases and J by 0 bases, with 19 bases between the two germline ends. CDR1 is LNHDA, CDR2 SQIVND, per germline (reference sequence). The length of the CDR3 is 17 residues. CDR3 loop: CASKGPAGDYSNQPQHF. CDR3 DNA sequence: TGTGCCAGTAAAGGTCCCGCGGGAGATTATAGCAATCAGCCCCAGCATTTT.

This clonotype was observed many times. V and J are TRBV20-1 and TRBJ1-1; possibly TRBD1 for D (6 bases). There are 13 residues in the CDR3. Deletions cut 3 bases from V and 2 bases from J, with 10 bases between. Germline V CDR1 and CDR2: DFQATT, SNEGSKA (reference sequence). For the CDR3, the DNA is TGCAGTGCTAGCCGGACAGAAAACACTGAAGCTTTCTTT. Protein: CSASRTENTEAFF.

This clonotype was detected ten times or more. V usage is TRBV7-3 and J usage is TRBJ1-5; D is unclear. V was clipped by 5 bases and J by 6 bases, with 11 bases between them. Looked up from germline, CDR1 is SGHTA and CDR2 is FQGTGA. This CDR3 contains 13 residues. The CDR3 DNA reads TGTGCCAGCAGCACCCATCCAGGTCAGCCCCAGCATTTT. It encodes CASSTHPGQPQHF.